This T cell receptor beta chain was sequenced for a study of blood T cell repertoires in COVID-19. Study overall: Whether acute or convalescent, the COVID-19 samples came from the United States, Italy and Spain.

The CDR3 sequence is 17 residues long. Losses at the gene ends were 3 bases for V and 0 bases for J; bases not matched to a gene: 6. CDR1 DFQATT and CDR2 SNEGSKA come from the germline V gene (reference sequence). Method: immunoSEQ multiplex PCR; TCRdb's copy keeps in-frame clones and lacks some. This table holds 150,000 to 200,000 clones, approximately 90% found once. The rearrangement links TRBV20-1 to TRBJ1-6; 9 bases agree with TRBD1. The sequence was obtained from a human donor in a cohort sampled during active COVID-19. Sequencing was performed on peripheral blood. This CDR3 reads CSASKGQGSSYNSPLHF. In nucleotides, the CDR3 is TGCAGTGCTAGTAAAGGACAGGGGAGCTCCTATAATTCACCCCTCCACTTT.